Included here is one T cell receptor beta chain sequence, with context. The target antigen is unknown. CDR1 is SGHTA and CDR2 is FQGNSA in the germline V gene. The CDR3 contains 13 residues. Trimming took 4 bases from V and 5 from J; bases not matched to a gene: 4. The data belong to a study of cytomegalovirus exposure and HLA in healthy donors. Study-wide results and caveats: The authors excluded some V segments, including TRBV6-2 and TRBV6-3, as indistinguishable.

Researchers ran the PCR with 60 Vbeta and 13 Jbeta primers. TCRdb's copy holds only in-frame clones and misses some; the assay was immunoSEQ multiplex PCR. The sample lists some 190,000 clones, 81% occurring once. The sequence was collected from a man aged 18-30 years in good health and CMV-seronegative. V gene TRBV7-2 combines with J gene TRBJ2-5, with 7 positions matching TRBD1. Sequencing was performed on PBMCs. The chain's CDR3 is CASSYRGLETQYF. The CDR3 coding sequence is TGTGCCAGCAGCTACAGGGGATTGGAGACCCAGTACTTC.